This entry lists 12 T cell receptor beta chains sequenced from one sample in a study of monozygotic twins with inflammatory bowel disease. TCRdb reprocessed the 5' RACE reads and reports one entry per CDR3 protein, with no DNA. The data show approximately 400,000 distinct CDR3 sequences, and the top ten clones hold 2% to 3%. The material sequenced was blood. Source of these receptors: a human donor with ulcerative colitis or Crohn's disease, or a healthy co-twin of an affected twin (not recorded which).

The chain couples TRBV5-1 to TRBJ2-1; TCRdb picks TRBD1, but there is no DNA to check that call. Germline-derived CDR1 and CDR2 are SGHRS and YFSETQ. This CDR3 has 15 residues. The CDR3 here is CASSRLRGRGNEQFF.

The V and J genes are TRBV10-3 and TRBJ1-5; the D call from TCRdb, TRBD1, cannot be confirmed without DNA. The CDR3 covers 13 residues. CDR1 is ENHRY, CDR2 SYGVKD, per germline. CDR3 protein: CAIRGQGDQPQHF.

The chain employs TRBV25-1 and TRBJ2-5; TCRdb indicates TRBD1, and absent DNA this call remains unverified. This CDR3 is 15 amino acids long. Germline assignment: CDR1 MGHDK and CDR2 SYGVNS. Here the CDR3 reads CASSEWGQGKETQYF.

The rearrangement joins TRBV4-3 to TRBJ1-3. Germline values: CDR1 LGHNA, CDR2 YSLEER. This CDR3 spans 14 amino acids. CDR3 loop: CASSSSRSGNTIYF.

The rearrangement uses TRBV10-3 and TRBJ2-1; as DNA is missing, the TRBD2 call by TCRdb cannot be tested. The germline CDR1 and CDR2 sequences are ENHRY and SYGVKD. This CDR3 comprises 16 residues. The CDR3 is CAISESAGGLNNEQFF.

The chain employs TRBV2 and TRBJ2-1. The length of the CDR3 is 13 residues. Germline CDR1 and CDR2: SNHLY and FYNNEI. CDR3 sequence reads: CASSETGGVEQFF.

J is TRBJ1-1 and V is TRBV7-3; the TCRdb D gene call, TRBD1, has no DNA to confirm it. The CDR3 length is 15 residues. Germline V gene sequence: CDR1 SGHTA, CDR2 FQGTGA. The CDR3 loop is CASSLTGDMNTEAFF.

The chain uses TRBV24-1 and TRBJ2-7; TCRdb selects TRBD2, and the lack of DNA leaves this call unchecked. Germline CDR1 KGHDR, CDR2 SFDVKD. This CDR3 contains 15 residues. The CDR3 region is CATSDAVQRPYEQYF.

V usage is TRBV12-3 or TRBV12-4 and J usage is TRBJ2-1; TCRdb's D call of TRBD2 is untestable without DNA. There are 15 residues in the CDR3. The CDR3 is CASSPQAGGLVEQFF.

CDR3 protein: CSARAGGRNEQFF. V usage is TRBV20-1 and J usage is TRBJ2-1; TCRdb names TRBD2, which stays unverified in the absence of DNA. Germline assignment: CDR1 DFQATT and CDR2 SNEGSKA (reference sequence). CDR3 length: 13 amino acids.

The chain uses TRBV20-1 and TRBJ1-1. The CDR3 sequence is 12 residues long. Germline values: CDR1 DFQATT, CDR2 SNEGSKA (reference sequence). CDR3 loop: CSATTRGTEAFF.

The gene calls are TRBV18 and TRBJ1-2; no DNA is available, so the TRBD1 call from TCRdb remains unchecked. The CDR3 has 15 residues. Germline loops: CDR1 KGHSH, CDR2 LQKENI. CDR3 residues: CASSSQRGSPHGYTF.